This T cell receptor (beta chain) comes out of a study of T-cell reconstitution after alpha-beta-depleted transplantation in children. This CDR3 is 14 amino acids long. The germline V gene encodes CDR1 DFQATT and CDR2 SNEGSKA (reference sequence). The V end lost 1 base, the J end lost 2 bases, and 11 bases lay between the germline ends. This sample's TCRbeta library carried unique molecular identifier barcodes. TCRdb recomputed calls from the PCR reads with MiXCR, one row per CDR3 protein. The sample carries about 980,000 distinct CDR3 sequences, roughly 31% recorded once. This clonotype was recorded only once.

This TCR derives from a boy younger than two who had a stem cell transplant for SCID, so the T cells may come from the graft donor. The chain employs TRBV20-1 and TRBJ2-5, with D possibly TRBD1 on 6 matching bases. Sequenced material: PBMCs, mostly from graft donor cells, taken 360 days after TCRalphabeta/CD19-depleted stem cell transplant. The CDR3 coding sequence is TGCAGTGCTAGAGTCACAGGGTGGCAAGAGACCCAGTACTTC. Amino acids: CSARVTGWQETQYF.